Below are 22 T cell receptor beta chains sequenced from a single sample in a study of OX40 agonist ivuxolimab in advanced cancers. The repertoire was sequenced with immunoSEQ multiplex PCR; TCRdb's copy has only in-frame clones and lacks some. The sample carries about 77,000 clones, 70% to 90% recorded once. The sample here was CD4+ or CD8+ T cells sorted from blood, taken in a trial of the OX40 agonist ivuxolimab. All receptors come from an adult with an advanced solid tumor such as melanoma, head and neck, liver or kidney cancer.

The gene calls are TRBV27 and TRBJ2-1; 8 nucleotides line up with TRBD2. The CDR3 contains 16 residues. The germline V gene has CDR1 MNHEY and CDR2 SMNVEV (reference sequence). V was clipped by 4 bases and J by 6 bases; unmatched bases: 11. The CDR3 sequence is CASSSLRAGVLNEQFF. In DNA form, the CDR3 reads TGTGCCAGCAGTTCGCTCAGAGCGGGAGTCCTCAATGAGCAGTTCTTC.

The V gene is TRBV4-1, the J gene TRBJ2-7; D may be TRBD2 (6 bases). Between the trimmed V and J ends, which lost 0 bases and 0 bases, there was a span of 18 bases. Looked up from germline, CDR1 is MGHRA and CDR2 is YSYEKL. The CDR3 runs to 18 residues. CDR3 protein: CASSQDLRPGVGSYEQYF. CDR3 DNA sequence: TGCGCCAGCAGCCAAGACCTACGCCCGGGGGTCGGCTCCTACGAGCAGTACTTC.

V usage is TRBV29-1 and J usage is TRBJ2-3; 8 bases are a match to TRBD2. Germline V gene sequence: CDR1 SQVTM, CDR2 ANQGSEA. The V segment lost 6 bases and the J segment 0 bases; nucleotides outside the gene matches: 5. This CDR3 has 14 residues. CDR3 amino acids: CSVGGGISTDTQYF. The CDR3 DNA follows: TGCAGCGTCGGCGGGGGGATCAGCACAGATACGCAGTATTTT.

This clone showed up just a few times. The chain couples TRBV27 to TRBJ1-5, with 7 bases fitting TRBD1. After removal of 5 bases from V and 4 bases from J, the junction contained 14 bases not matched to a gene. The CDR3 consists of 17 residues. The germline V gene has CDR1 MNHEY and CDR2 SMNVEV (reference sequence). CDR3 loop: CASSRTWDRLSNQPQHF. The CDR3 coding sequence is TGTGCCAGCAGTCGCACCTGGGACAGACTAAGTAATCAGCCCCAGCATTTT.

V gene TRBV27 combines with J gene TRBJ2-7; D may be TRBD2 (5 bases). In germline, CDR1 is MNHEY, CDR2 SMNVEV (reference sequence). This CDR3 contains 15 residues. The germline V and J ends were trimmed by 6 bases and 2 bases, with 17 bases remaining between them. The CDR3 spells CASSPSVLETYEQYF. In nucleotides, the CDR3 is TGTGCCAGCAGCCCGAGCGTACTAGAGACCTACGAGCAGTACTTC.

This clone was counted once. This chain links TRBV15 with TRBJ2-2; D not resolved. This CDR3 has 14 residues. The ends were cut back, 5 bases at V and 7 bases at J, with 14 bases in the middle. CDR1 LNHNV and CDR2 YYDKDF come from the germline V gene (reference sequence). CDR3 DNA: TGTGCCACCAGCTTCAAAGCCTGGGACGGGGAGCTGTTTTTT. It encodes CATSFKAWDGELFF.

The V gene is TRBV19, the J gene TRBJ2-1; 9 nucleotides match TRBD1. J was trimmed by 9 bases and V by 5 bases; bases with no gene match: 17. Germline V gene lookup returns CDR1 LNHDA and CDR2 SQIVND (reference sequence). This CDR3 contains 17 residues. The DNA of the CDR3 is TGTGCCAGTAGTCCTCTTCCCGGGACAGGGCGGGATCTTGAGCAGTTCTTC. Its translation: CASSPLPGTGRDLEQFF.

This sequence joins TRBV4-1 and TRBJ2-5; 14 bases are shared with TRBD2. The germline gives CDR1 MGHRA, CDR2 YSYEKL. CDR3 length equals 17 residues. V lost 4 bases, J lost 5 bases, and 9 bases stayed unmatched. The CDR3: CASSRYGTSGRLETQYF. CDR3 in DNA: TGCGCCAGCAGCCGATATGGGACTAGCGGGAGATTGGAGACCCAGTACTTC.

The J gene is TRBJ2-5, the V gene TRBV10-3; D ambiguous. Germline CDR1 reads ENHRY; CDR2 reads SYGVKD. Trimming took 0 bases from V and 0 from J, leaving 8 bases between them. The CDR3 consists of 15 residues. CDR3 sequence: CAISESTIYQETQYF. The DNA of the CDR3 is TGTGCCATCAGTGAGTCGACGATTTACCAAGAGACCCAGTACTTC.

The V gene is TRBV29-1, the J gene TRBJ1-4; D is perhaps TRBD1 (5 bases). The CDR3 loop spans 11 amino acids. Trimming removed 7 bases from V and 7 bases from J, with 10 bases in between. The germline gives CDR1 SQVTM, CDR2 ANQGSEA. The CDR3 loop reads CSGGEGEKLFF. The CDR3 DNA is TGCAGCGGGGGGGAAGGTGAAAAACTGTTTTTT.

The CDR3, as DNA: TGTGCCAGTAGTACGGCTAGCAATCAGCCCCAGCATTTT. This translates into CASSTASNQPQHF. The chain is built from TRBV19 and TRBJ1-5; D is unresolved. The ends were cut back, 4 bases at V and 0 bases at J, with 4 bases in the middle. Germline CDR1 and CDR2: LNHDA and SQIVND (reference sequence). This CDR3 contains 13 residues.

The V and J genes are TRBV19 and TRBJ1-1; TRBD1 is a possible D gene (5 bases). Germline V CDR1 and CDR2: LNHDA, SQIVND (reference sequence). The germline V and J ends were trimmed by 8 bases and 0 bases, with 16 bases remaining between them. The CDR3 spans 15 residues. This CDR3 is CASSFRDLMNTEAFF. In nucleotides, the CDR3 is TGTGCCAGTTCGTTCCGGGACCTCATGAACACTGAAGCTTTCTTT.

In its sample, this clone was seen a few times. The V gene is TRBV5-1, the J gene TRBJ1-1; no definite D call. CDR1 is SGHRS and CDR2 is YFSETQ in the germline V gene. V was shortened by 3 bases and J by 0 bases, with 6 bases between the two germline ends. CDR3 size: 13 residues. The CDR3 nucleotides read TGCGCCAGCAGCTCCATAATGAACACTGAAGCTTTCTTT. Translating it yields CASSSIMNTEAFF.

This clone appeared a single time. V gene TRBV30 combines with J gene TRBJ2-6; D uncertain. Germline lookup yields CDR1 GTSNPN and CDR2 SVGIG (reference sequence). The CDR3 sequence is 12 residues long. The CDR3 region is CATHSGANVLTF. CDR3 DNA: TGTGCTACCCACTCTGGGGCCAACGTCCTGACTTTC. Filled out from reference TRBV30 and TRBJ2-6, the complete variable domain reads SQTIHQWPATLVQPVGSPLSLECTVEGTSNPNLYWYRQAAGRGLQLLFYSVGIGQISSEVPQNLSASRPQDRQFILSSKKLLLSDSGFYLCATHSGANVLTFGAGSRLTVL.

V usage is TRBV28 and J usage is TRBJ2-3; D is undetermined. The CDR3 loop spans 16 amino acids. The V and J ends lost 5 bases and 4 bases respectively, with 19 bases between them. Per the germline V gene, CDR1 is MDHEN and CDR2 is SYDVKM. The CDR3 region has the DNA TGTGCCAGCAGTGGTTTTAGGGCGAGACGACCAGATACGCAGTATTTT. Its protein is CASSGFRARRPDTQYF.

This chain uses TRBV5-5 with TRBJ1-2; perhaps TRBD1 as D (5 bases). The CDR3 contains 15 residues. Germline CDR1 is SGHKS and CDR2 is YYEKEE (reference sequence). Between the trimmed V and J ends, which lost 0 bases and 3 bases, there was a span of 12 bases. The DNA for the CDR3 is TGTGCCAGCAGCTTGGGAGGGGTTGGGGACTATGGCTACACCTTC. Encoded protein: CASSLGGVGDYGYTF.

This clone was found once. This chain uses TRBV18 with TRBJ2-1; 9 bases align to TRBD2. This CDR3 region has 16 residues. Germline V gives CDR1 KGHSH, CDR2 LQKENI. V was clipped by 0 bases and J by 10 bases; unmatched bases: 10. CDR3 DNA: TGTGCCAGCTCACCACCCGGCCTAGCGGGGCCGGGGGAGCAGTTCTTC. It translates to CASSPPGLAGPGEQFF.

V and J are TRBV5-8 and TRBJ2-6; 10 nucleotides line up with TRBD1. The CDR3 sequence is 19 residues long. Germline loops: CDR1 SGHTS, CDR2 YDEGEE. V shed 4 bases and J 4 bases; nucleotides not matched to a gene: 14. DNA for the CDR3: TGTGCCAGCAGCCTTCCGTACCGGGACAGGGGTTCCGGGGCCAACGTCCTGACTTTC. Translating gives CASSLPYRDRGSGANVLTF.

This sequence joins TRBV6-5 and TRBJ2-7, with TRBD1 matching over 9 bases. This CDR3 is 14 amino acids long. V lost 5 bases, J lost 1 base, and 3 bases stayed unmatched. Germline V gene data show CDR1 as MNHEY and CDR2 as SVGAGI. CDR3 region: CASSRDRESYEQYF. CDR3 in DNA: TGTGCCAGCAGTAGGGACAGGGAATCCTACGAGCAGTACTTC.

This clone appeared a few times. The V gene is TRBV27, the J gene TRBJ1-6; a possible D gene is TRBD1 (6 bases). V shed 5 bases and J shed 10 bases, with 15 bases lying between them. This CDR3 has 14 residues. CDR1 is MNHEY, CDR2 SMNVEV, per germline (reference sequence). CDR3 bases: TGTGCCAGCAGTCCGCCCGGCCAGGGGTCACCCCTCCACTTT. Translated, it gives CASSPPGQGSPLHF.

The V call is TRBV4-3, the J call TRBJ2-2; 7 bases agree with TRBD1. V dropped 1 base and J dropped 0; count of bases not matched to a gene: 2. This CDR3 comprises 16 residues. The germline CDR1 and CDR2 sequences are LGHNA and YSLEER. CDR3 sequence: CASSQATGANTGELFF. The CDR3 nucleotides read TGCGCCAGCAGCCAAGCAACAGGGGCGAACACCGGGGAGCTGTTTTTT.

V usage is TRBV28 and J usage is TRBJ1-4; tentatively, D is TRBD1 (5 bases). Germline CDR1 is MDHEN and CDR2 is SYDVKM. Trimming removed 7 bases from V and 3 bases from J, with 12 bases in between. This CDR3 spans 14 amino acids. In DNA, the CDR3 is TGTGCCAGCAAGGGGCATCAGGCTAATGAAAAACTGTTTTTT. As protein: CASKGHQANEKLFF.